A single sample is the source of the 20 T cell receptor beta chains below, sequenced in a study of T cell changes during pregnancy in multiple sclerosis. Assay: immunoSEQ multiplex PCR; the TCRdb copy retains only in-frame clones and omits some. The sample includes tens of thousands of clones, nearly 95% of them seen just once. The sample here was CD4+ T cells from peripheral blood mononuclear cells, taken after pregnancy. These receptors were taken from a female donor in good health, enrolled as a control in a pregnancy study.

This clone was recorded only once. The rearrangement joins TRBV18 to TRBJ2-7; perhaps TRBD2 as D (5 bases). Between the trimmed V and J ends, which lost 2 bases and 6 bases, there was a span of 11 bases. Germline CDR1 and CDR2: KGHSH and LQKENI. This CDR3 comprises 13 residues. CDR3 coding DNA: TGTGCCAGCTCACCATCGGAGGAGTCCGAGCAGTACTTC. Translation gives CASSPSEESEQYF. Complete variable domain (other parts from reference TRBV18 and TRBJ2-7): NAGVMQNPRHLVRRRGQEARLRCSPMKGHSHVYWYRQLPEEGLKFMVYLQKENIIDESGMPKERFSAEFPKEGPSILRIQQVVRGDSAAYFCASSPSEESEQYFGPGTRLTVT.

The V and J genes are TRBV14 and TRBJ1-2; 7 bases fit TRBD1. Germline lookup yields CDR1 SGHDN and CDR2 FVKESK. The CDR3 spans 14 residues. V was pared by 4 bases and J by 3 bases, with 5 bases of the junction left unmatched. The CDR3 loop is CASSRDSLYYGYTF. CDR3 in DNA: TGTGCCAGCAGCCGGGACAGCCTCTACTATGGCTACACCTTC.

V gene TRBV28 combines with J gene TRBJ2-7; TRBD1 aligns across 9 bases. The germline V gene encodes CDR1 MDHEN and CDR2 SYDVKM. This CDR3 has 15 amino acids. J gave up 5 bases and V 3 bases, and 8 bases lay outside the gene matches. In nucleotides, the CDR3 is TGTGCCAGCAGTTTCCCGGGACAGGGTTTCAACGAGCAGTACTTC. Translation: CASSFPGQGFNEQYF.

The chain employs TRBV5-1 and TRBJ2-3; 13 bases agree with TRBD2. J lost 0 bases, V lost 3 bases, and 4 bases had no gene match. CDR1 is SGHRS and CDR2 is YFSETQ in the germline V gene. The CDR3 loop spans 17 amino acids. The CDR3 sequence: CASSYGTSGTSTDTQYF. CDR3 DNA sequence: TGCGCCAGCAGCTATGGGACTAGCGGGACTAGCACAGATACGCAGTATTTT. Combining the CDR3 with reference TRBV5-1 and TRBJ2-3 gives the whole variable domain KAGVTQTPRYLIKTRGQQVTLSCSPISGHRSVSWYQQTPGQGLQFLFEYFSETQRNKGNFPGRFSGRQFSNSRSEMNVSTLELGDSALYLCASSYGTSGTSTDTQYFGPGTRLTVL.

This sequence joins TRBV6-1 and TRBJ2-3; TRBD2 matches at 8 bases. Per germline, CDR1 MNHNS and CDR2 SASEGT. J was trimmed by 6 bases and V by 11 bases; bases with no gene match: 10. The CDR3 is 13 residues long. The CDR3 is CAGQTSEVDTQYF. CDR3 coding DNA: TGTGCCGGCCAGACTAGCGAGGTGGATACGCAGTATTTT.

The V gene is TRBV5-6, the J gene TRBJ2-7, with 7 bases lining up with TRBD1. Trimming cost V 4 bases and J 7 bases; bases outside gene matches: 11. This CDR3 is 14 amino acids long. Germline CDR1 SGHDT, CDR2 YYEEEE. The CDR3 here is CASSRSGQRGEQYF. The CDR3 DNA reads TGTGCCAGCAGCCGGTCGGGACAGCGAGGGGAGCAGTACTTC.

The CDR3 nucleotides are TGCGCCAGCAGCTTGGTCTCTAGCATCCAGACCCAGTACTTC. Residues: CASSLVSSIQTQYF. The chain carries TRBV5-1 and TRBJ2-5, with a possible D match to TRBD2 (5 bases). The CDR3 consists of 14 residues. V dropped 0 bases and J dropped 6 bases, with 12 bases sitting between them. Germline loops: CDR1 SGHRS, CDR2 YFSETQ.

This rearrangement joins TRBV30 to TRBJ2-3; 8 bases agree with TRBD1. The V gene end was trimmed by 3 bases and the J gene end by 2 bases; junction bases not matched to a gene: 7. This CDR3 has 15 residues. The germline gives CDR1 GTSNPN, CDR2 SVGIG (reference sequence). CDR3: CAWRGTGRPTDTQYF. The CDR3 bases are TGTGCCTGGAGAGGGACAGGAAGACCCACAGATACGCAGTATTTT.

The V call is TRBV2, the J call TRBJ1-2; 7 nucleotides agree with TRBD1. The CDR3 spans 14 residues. CDR1 is SNHLY, CDR2 FYNNEI, per germline. After removal of 1 base from V and 5 bases from J, the junction contained 4 bases not matched to a gene. CDR3 bases: TGTGCCAGCAGTGAAGGGGACAGAGAGTATGGCTACACCTTC. This translates into CASSEGDREYGYTF. The variable domain in full, completed from reference TRBV2 and TRBJ1-2, reads EPEVTQTPSHQVTQMGQEVILRCVPISNHLYFYWYRQILGQKVEFLVSFYNNEISEKSEIFDDQFSVERPDGSNFTLKIRSTKLEDSAMYFCASSEGDREYGYTFGSGTRLTVV.

The sample holds a few counts of this clone. The gene calls are TRBV27 and TRBJ1-1; no reliable D call. Trimming stripped 0 bases from V and 4 bases from J, with 9 bases between. The CDR3 contains 14 residues. CDR1 and CDR2 (germline): MNHEY, SMNVEV (reference sequence). The CDR3 DNA reads TGTGCCAGCAGTTTATCAGGACTACTCACTGAAGCTTTCTTT. Translation gives CASSLSGLLTEAFF.

The chain uses TRBV7-9 and TRBJ2-1; 7 bases are shared with TRBD2. The CDR3 is 15 amino acids. Unmatched junction bases numbered 8, after V lost 8 bases and J lost 1 base. The germline V gene has CDR1 SEHNR and CDR2 FQNEAQ (reference sequence). The DNA of the CDR3 is TGTGCCAGCGGCGGGTGGCGGGAGTCCTACAATGAGCAGTTCTTC. Amino acids: CASGGWRESYNEQFF. The full variable domain, rest sourced from reference TRBV7-9 and TRBJ2-1, is DTGVSQNPRHKITKRGQNVTFRCDPISEHNRLYWYRQTLGQGPEFLTYFQNEAQLEKSRLLSDRFSAERPKGSFSTLEIQRTEQGDSAMYLCASGGWRESYNEQFFGPGTRLTVL.

The V gene is TRBV29-1, the J gene TRBJ2-7; 11 positions match TRBD1. The V segment lost 7 bases and the J segment 6 bases; nucleotides outside the gene matches: 2. Germline values: CDR1 SQVTM, CDR2 ANQGSEA. The CDR3 runs 11 residues. The CDR3 DNA is TGCAGCGGGACAGGGGGCGGCGAGCAGTACTTC. Amino acid sequence: CSGTGGGEQYF.

The genes are TRBV5-1 and TRBJ2-2; perhaps TRBD2 as D (6 bases). CDR1 and CDR2 from the germline V gene are SGHRS and YFSETQ. CDR3 size: 15 residues. Between the trimmed V and J ends, which lost 0 bases and 5 bases, there was a span of 11 bases. Here the CDR3 reads CASSLVMGGTGELFF. The CDR3 DNA is TGCGCCAGCAGCTTGGTTATGGGGGGAACCGGGGAGCTGTTTTTT. Full variable domain (outside the CDR3, taken from reference TRBV5-1 and TRBJ2-2): KAGVTQTPRYLIKTRGQQVTLSCSPISGHRSVSWYQQTPGQGLQFLFEYFSETQRNKGNFPGRFSGRQFSNSRSEMNVSTLELGDSALYLCASSLVMGGTGELFFGEGSRLTVL.

This chain links TRBV18 with TRBJ1-4, with D tentatively TRBD1 (6 bases). The CDR3 consists of 16 residues. The germline CDR1 and CDR2 sequences are KGHSH and LQKENI. V shed 3 bases and J shed 7 bases, with 18 bases lying between them. CDR3 in DNA: TGTGCCAGCTCACCCACGTCCCAGGGGAGTGGTGAAAAACTGTTTTTT. Its translation is CASSPTSQGSGEKLFF. The whole variable domain, remainder taken from reference TRBV18 and TRBJ1-4, is NAGVMQNPRHLVRRRGQEARLRCSPMKGHSHVYWYRQLPEEGLKFMVYLQKENIIDESGMPKERFSAEFPKEGPSILRIQQVVRGDSAAYFCASSPTSQGSGEKLFFGSGTQLSVL.

The rearrangement links TRBV27 to TRBJ1-2, with TRBD1 matching 7 bases. CDR3 size: 14 residues. V lost 6 bases to trimming and J lost 7 bases; unmatched junction nucleotides: 11. Germline loops: CDR1 MNHEY, CDR2 SMNVEV (reference sequence). CDR3 sequence (DNA): TGTGCCAGCAGGGAACAGGGGTGGATAGGTGGCTACACCTTC. It encodes CASREQGWIGGYTF.

CDR3 DNA sequence: TGCGCCAGCAGCTCGGGACAGGGGTCCTCGAACACTGAAGCTTTCTTT. It specifies CASSSGQGSSNTEAFF. The V and J genes are TRBV5-1 and TRBJ1-1; the match to TRBD1 covers 10 bases. The CDR3 is 16 residues long. Per the germline V gene, CDR1 is SGHRS and CDR2 is YFSETQ. V lost 3 bases, J lost 1 base, and 6 bases stayed unmatched. The full variable domain, rest sourced from reference TRBV5-1 and TRBJ1-1, is KAGVTQTPRYLIKTRGQQVTLSCSPISGHRSVSWYQQTPGQGLQFLFEYFSETQRNKGNFPGRFSGRQFSNSRSEMNVSTLELGDSALYLCASSSGQGSSNTEAFFGQGTRLTVV.

The V call is TRBV18, the J call TRBJ1-1; maybe TRBD1 (5 bases). CDR1 is KGHSH, CDR2 LQKENI, per germline. CDR3 size: 15 residues. V was cut by 4 bases and J by 1 base, with 13 bases left in between. CDR3 bases: TGTGCCAGCTCACGAACGCGGGGGGAGAACACTGAAGCTTTCTTT. Translated, it gives CASSRTRGENTEAFF.

The V and J genes are TRBV18 and TRBJ2-7; 10 bases are shared with TRBD1. The V segment lost 6 bases and the J segment 2 bases; nucleotides outside the gene matches: 7. The CDR3 extends over 15 amino acids. Per germline, CDR1 KGHSH and CDR2 LQKENI. The DNA for the CDR3 is TGTGCCAGCTCCCTCGGACAGGGGGGGCCCTACGAGCAGTACTTC. Protein: CASSLGQGGPYEQYF.

The rearrangement uses TRBV5-1 and TRBJ2-1, with D possibly matching TRBD2 (6 bases). The germline V gene encodes CDR1 SGHRS and CDR2 YFSETQ. CDR3 size: 14 residues. The V end was cut by 1 base, the J end by 10 bases, with 15 bases between. The CDR3 sequence: CASSLTELAREQFF. The CDR3 DNA is TGCGCCAGCAGCTTGACCGAACTAGCCAGGGAGCAGTTCTTC.

The chain joins TRBV19 to TRBJ1-2, with 8 nucleotides matching TRBD1. CDR1 LNHDA and CDR2 SQIVND come from the germline V gene (reference sequence). V shed 7 bases, J shed 3 bases, and the junction held 10 bases outside the gene matches. This CDR3 is 15 amino acids long. CDR3 DNA: TGTGCCAGTATCCCCGGACAGGGCGGTCACTATGGCTACACCTTC. This translates into CASIPGQGGHYGYTF.